Listed below are T cell receptor beta chains from one sample, sequenced in a study of cytomegalovirus exposure and HLA in healthy donors. This table comes from immunoSEQ multiplex PCR, and its TCRdb copy is limited to in-frame clones, with some not included. The sample shows 150,000 or so clones, approximately 63% of them seen only once. The sequenced sample was PBMCs. The receptors derive from an older woman in good health and CMV-seropositive. CDR3s include the opening cysteine and the closing phenylalanine or tryptophan.

V	J	CDR3
TRBV6-5	TRBJ1-1	CAFEGQGDMNTEAFF
TRBV6-1	TRBJ2-1	CASSEQGPALAGEQFF
TRBV6-1	TRBJ2-7	CASSESRFNSYEQYF
TRBV2	TRBJ1-2	CASSEWSGIIGYTF
TRBV9	TRBJ2-1	CASSPGTSGLSYNEQFF
TRBV18	TRBJ1-2	CASSPWTGGAEMYGYTF
TRBV28	TRBJ1-3	CASISPDLGGNTIYF
TRBV29-1	TRBJ2-1	CSVVGAYHEQFF
TRBV28	TRBJ1-5	CASSSPGQGSAQPQHF
TRBV30	TRBJ2-1	CAWSVRAGAGVEQFF
TRBV7-9	TRBJ2-1	CSSSDGGGPHNEQFF
TRBV27	TRBJ1-2	CASSLQGFYGYTF
TRBV27	TRBJ2-3	CASSPRTGGDTQYF
TRBV14	TRBJ1-2	CASSQAGTGYGYTF
TRBV19	TRBJ2-5	CASSIDQGVQYF
TRBV5-1	TRBJ1-4	CASSPGLTATNEKLFF
TRBV19	TRBJ1-5	CASSREPYSNQPQHF
TRBV28	TRBJ2-2	CASSKNTGELFF
TRBV29-1	TRBJ2-1	CRPRVYEQFF
TRBV5-4	TRBJ2-7	CASSLARQGRQYF
TRBV11-2	TRBJ2-1	CASSLEGYGTPYNEQFF
TRBV15	TRBJ1-1	CATSREGRETEAFF
TRBV7-9	TRBJ2-1	CASSLLNEQFF